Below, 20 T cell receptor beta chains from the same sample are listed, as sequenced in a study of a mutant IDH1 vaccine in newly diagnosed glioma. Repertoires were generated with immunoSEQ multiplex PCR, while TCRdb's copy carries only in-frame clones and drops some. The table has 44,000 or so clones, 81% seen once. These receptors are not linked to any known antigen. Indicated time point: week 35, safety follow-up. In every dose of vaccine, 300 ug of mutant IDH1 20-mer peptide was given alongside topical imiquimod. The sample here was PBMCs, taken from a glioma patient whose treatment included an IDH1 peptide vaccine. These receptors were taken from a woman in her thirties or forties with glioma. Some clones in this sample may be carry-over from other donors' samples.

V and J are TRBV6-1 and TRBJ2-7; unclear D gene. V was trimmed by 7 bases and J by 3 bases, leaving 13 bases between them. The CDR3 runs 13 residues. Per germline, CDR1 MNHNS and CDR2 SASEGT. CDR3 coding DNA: TGTGCCAGCACCCCGAGGTTGATCTACGAGCAGTACTTC. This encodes CASTPRLIYEQYF.

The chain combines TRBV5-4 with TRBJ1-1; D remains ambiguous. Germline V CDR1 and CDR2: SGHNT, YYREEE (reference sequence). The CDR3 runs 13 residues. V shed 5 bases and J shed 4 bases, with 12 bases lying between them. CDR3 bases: TGTGCCAGCAGTTCAGGAGGGAGCACTGAAGCTTTCTTT. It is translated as CASSSGGSTEAFF.

CDR3 DNA: TGCGCCAGCAGCTTGGCAAATCGAGCGGGGGTCGGCACCGGGGAGCTGTTTTTT. Translation gives CASSLANRAGVGTGELFF. The chain has TRBV5-1 and TRBJ2-2; TRBD2 aligns across 8 bases. Germline V gene sequence: CDR1 SGHRS, CDR2 YFSETQ. This CDR3 spans 18 amino acids. J gave up 4 bases and V 0 bases, and 11 bases lay outside the gene matches.

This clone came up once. CDR3 protein: CASSLTEGETQYF. CDR3 nucleotide sequence: TGTGCCAGCAGCTTAACGGAGGGAGAGACCCAGTACTTC. This sequence joins TRBV7-6 and TRBJ2-5; tentatively, D is TRBD2 (6 bases). In germline, CDR1 is SGHVS, CDR2 FNYEAQ. The CDR3 extends over 13 amino acids. The germline V and J ends were trimmed by 2 bases and 4 bases, with 8 bases remaining between them.

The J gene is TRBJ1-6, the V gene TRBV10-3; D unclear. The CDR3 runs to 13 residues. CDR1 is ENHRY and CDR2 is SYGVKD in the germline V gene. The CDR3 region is CALSEQNNSPLHF. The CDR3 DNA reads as TGTGCTCTCTCGGAGCAGAATAATTCACCCCTCCACTTT.

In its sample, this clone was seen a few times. The CDR3 reads CATSRARATNYGYTF. The CDR3 DNA sequence: TGTGCCACCAGCAGAGCGAGGGCCACAAACTATGGCTACACCTTC. The chain employs TRBV15 and TRBJ1-2; no firm D call. The CDR3 sequence is 15 residues long. The V gene's germline CDR1 is LNHNV and CDR2 YYDKDF (reference sequence). Trimming pared 1 base from V and 2 bases from J, leaving 11 bases between.

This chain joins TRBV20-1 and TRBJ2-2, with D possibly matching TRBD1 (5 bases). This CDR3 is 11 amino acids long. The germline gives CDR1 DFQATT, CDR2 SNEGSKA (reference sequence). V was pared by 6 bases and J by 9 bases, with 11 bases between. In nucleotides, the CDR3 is TGCAGTGCAAGGCAGGGCCGGGAGCTGTTTTTT. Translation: CSARQGRELFF.

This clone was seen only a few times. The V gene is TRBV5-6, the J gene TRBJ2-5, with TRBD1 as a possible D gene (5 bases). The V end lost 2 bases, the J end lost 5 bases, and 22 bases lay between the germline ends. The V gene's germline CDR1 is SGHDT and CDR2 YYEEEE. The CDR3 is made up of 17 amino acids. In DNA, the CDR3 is TGTGCCAGCAGCTTCCGCTGGGAAGTTCGCCCAGGGGAGACCCAGTACTTC. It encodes CASSFRWEVRPGETQYF.

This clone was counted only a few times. The DNA of the CDR3 is TGCGCCATCTCCCGAAGCGGGAGTTCCGATGAGCAGTTCTTC. This sequence encodes CAISRSGSSDEQFF. The chain uses TRBV5-1 and TRBJ2-1, with 8 bases lining up with TRBD2. Unmatched junction bases numbered 13, after V lost 9 bases and J lost 8 bases. The CDR3 runs 14 residues. Germline lookup yields CDR1 SGHRS and CDR2 YFSETQ.

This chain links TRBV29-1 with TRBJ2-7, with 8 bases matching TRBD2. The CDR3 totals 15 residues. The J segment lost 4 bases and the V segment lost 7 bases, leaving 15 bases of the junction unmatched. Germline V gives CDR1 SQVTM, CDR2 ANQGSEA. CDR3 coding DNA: TGCAGCGCCTCCCCGGGGGGACTAGTTTCGTACGAGCAGTACTTC. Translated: CSASPGGLVSYEQYF.

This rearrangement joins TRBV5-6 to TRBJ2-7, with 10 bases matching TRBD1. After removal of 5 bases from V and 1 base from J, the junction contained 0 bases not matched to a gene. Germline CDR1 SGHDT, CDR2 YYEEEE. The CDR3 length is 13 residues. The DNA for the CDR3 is TGTGCCAGCAGGGGACAGGGGTCCTACGAGCAGTACTTC. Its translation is CASRGQGSYEQYF.

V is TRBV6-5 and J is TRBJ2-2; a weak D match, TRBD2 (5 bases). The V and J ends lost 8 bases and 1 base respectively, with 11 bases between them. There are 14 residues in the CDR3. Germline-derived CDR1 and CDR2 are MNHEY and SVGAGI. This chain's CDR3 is CASVREMNTGELFF. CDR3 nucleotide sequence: TGTGCCAGCGTTCGGGAAATGAACACCGGGGAGCTGTTTTTT.

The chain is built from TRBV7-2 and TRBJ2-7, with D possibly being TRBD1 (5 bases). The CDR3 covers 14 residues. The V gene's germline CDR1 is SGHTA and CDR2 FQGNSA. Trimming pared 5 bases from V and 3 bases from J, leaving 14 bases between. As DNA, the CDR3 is TGTGCCAGCAGCCCCGCGACAGTCGGCTACGAGCAGTACTTC. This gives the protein CASSPATVGYEQYF.

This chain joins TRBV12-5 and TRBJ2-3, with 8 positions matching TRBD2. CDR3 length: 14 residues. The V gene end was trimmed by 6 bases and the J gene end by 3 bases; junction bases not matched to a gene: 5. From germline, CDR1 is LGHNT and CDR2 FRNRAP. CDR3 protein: CASGPSGSTDTQYF. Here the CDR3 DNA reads TGTGCTAGTGGCCCCAGCGGGAGTACAGATACGCAGTATTTT. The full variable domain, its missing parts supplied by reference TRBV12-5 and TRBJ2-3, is DARVTQTPRHKVTEMGQEVTMRCQPILGHNTVFWYRQTMMQGLELLAYFRNRAPLDDSGMPKDRFSAEMPDATLATLKIQPSEPRDSAVYFCASGPSGSTDTQYFGPGTRLTVL.

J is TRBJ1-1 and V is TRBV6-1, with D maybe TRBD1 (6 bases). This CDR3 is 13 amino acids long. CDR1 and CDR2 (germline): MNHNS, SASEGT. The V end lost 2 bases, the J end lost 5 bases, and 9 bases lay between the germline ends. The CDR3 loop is CASSERGETEAFF. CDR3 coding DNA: TGTGCCAGCAGTGAAAGGGGGGAGACTGAAGCTTTCTTT.

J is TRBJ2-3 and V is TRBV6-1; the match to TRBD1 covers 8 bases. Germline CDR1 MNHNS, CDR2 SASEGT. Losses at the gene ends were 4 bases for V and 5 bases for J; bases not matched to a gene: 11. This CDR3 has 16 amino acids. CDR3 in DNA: TGTGCCAGCAGTGTACAGGGGGGTGGCATGGGAGATACGCAGTATTTT. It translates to CASSVQGGGMGDTQYF.

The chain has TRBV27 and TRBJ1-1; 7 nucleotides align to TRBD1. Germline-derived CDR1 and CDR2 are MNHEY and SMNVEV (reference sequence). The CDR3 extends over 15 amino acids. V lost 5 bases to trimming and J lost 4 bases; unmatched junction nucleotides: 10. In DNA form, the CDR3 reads TGTGCCAGCAGTAGGAACAAAGCAGGGGGCACTGAAGCTTTCTTT. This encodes CASSRNKAGGTEAFF.

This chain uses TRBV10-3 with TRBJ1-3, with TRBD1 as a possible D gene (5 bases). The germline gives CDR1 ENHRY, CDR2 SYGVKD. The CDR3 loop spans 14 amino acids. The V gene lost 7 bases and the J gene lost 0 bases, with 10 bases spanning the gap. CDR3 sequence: CAITEGYSGNTIYF. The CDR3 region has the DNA TGTGCCATCACCGAGGGGTACTCTGGAAACACCATATATTTT.

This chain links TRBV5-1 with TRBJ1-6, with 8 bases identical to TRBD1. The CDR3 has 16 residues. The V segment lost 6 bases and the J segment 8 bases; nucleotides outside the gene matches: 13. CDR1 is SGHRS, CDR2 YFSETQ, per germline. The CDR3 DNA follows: TGCGCCAGCAAAGTTTCAGGGGGCTTAGGAGATTCACCCCTCCACTTT. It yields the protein CASKVSGGLGDSPLHF.

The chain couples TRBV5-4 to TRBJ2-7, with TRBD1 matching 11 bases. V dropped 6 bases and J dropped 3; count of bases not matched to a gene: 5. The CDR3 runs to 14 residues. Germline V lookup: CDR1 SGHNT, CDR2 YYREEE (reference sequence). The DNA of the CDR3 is TGTGCCAGCACCATGGGACAGGGGGGCTACGAGCAGTACTTC. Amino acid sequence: CASTMGQGGYEQYF. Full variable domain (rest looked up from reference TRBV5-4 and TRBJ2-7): ETGVTQSPTHLIKTRGQQVTLRCSSQSGHNTVSWYQQALGQGPQFIFQYYREEENGRGNFPPRFSGLQFPNYSSELNVNALELDDSALYLCASTMGQGGYEQYFGPGTRLTVT.